Presented here are 4 T cell receptor beta chains from one specimen sequenced in a study of blood T cell repertoires in COVID-19. TCRdb's table, derived via immunoSEQ multiplex PCR, lists solely in-frame clones and lacks some. Among 300,000 or so clones, about 90% were seen once, and the ten largest hold over 3.5%. Source material: peripheral blood. The receptor source for this set is a woman aged 40 to 50 with acute or convalescent COVID-19.

The rearrangement links TRBV7-9 to TRBJ1-2, with D possibly being TRBD1 (5 bases). The CDR3 is made up of 15 amino acids. V shed 7 bases and J shed 8 bases, with 23 bases lying between them. The germline V gene has CDR1 SEHNR and CDR2 FQNEAQ (reference sequence). The DNA of the CDR3 is TGTGCCAGCATTCTAGTGGGGCACGGGAGGGGAGGCTACACCTTC. This encodes CASILVGHGRGGYTF.

The V gene is TRBV10-2, the J gene TRBJ2-5; D is perhaps TRBD2 (6 bases). V was pared by 7 bases and J by 1 base, with 10 bases between. Germline V gives CDR1 WSHSY, CDR2 SAAADI. CDR3 length equals 13 residues. CDR3 region: CASKKRAQETQYF. The CDR3 bases are TGCGCCAGCAAAAAGCGGGCCCAAGAGACCCAGTACTTC.

This clone is a singleton in its sample. The rearrangement links TRBV6-5 to TRBJ1-2; 9 bases map to TRBD1. Unmatched junction bases numbered 12, after V lost 6 bases and J lost 7 bases. The CDR3 extends over 15 amino acids. Germline V gene lookup returns CDR1 MNHEY and CDR2 SVGAGI. DNA for the CDR3: TGTGCCAGCAGGGATACGGGACAGGGTTTCTTTGGCTACACCTTC. Translating it yields CASRDTGQGFFGYTF.

This clone was detected once. V is TRBV5-1 and J is TRBJ1-1; 9 bases match TRBD1. Trimming cost V 5 bases and J 0 bases; bases outside gene matches: 11. The V gene's germline CDR1 is SGHRS and CDR2 YFSETQ. The CDR3 sequence is 17 residues long. CDR3: CASRLGTGSSMNTEAFF. The DNA of the CDR3 is TGCGCCAGCAGACTGGGGACAGGGAGTAGTATGAACACTGAAGCTTTCTTT.